There are a few counts of the clone carrying this TCR gamma chain. Translating the DNA gives a protein that differs from the TCRdb entry at residue 4; the protein shown here is that DNA translation. The data belong to a study of gamma-delta chains in newborns, infants, children. Study in general: Microbial exposure reportedly drives polyclonal innate γδ T cell expansion after birth.

TCRdb re-analyzed the reads via CATT. The table lists several hundred gamma-chain clones, roughly 40% of them singletons. This CDR3 is 16 amino acids long. Germline V gene sequence: CDR1 GITISATS, CDR2 ISYDGTV (reference sequence). This sequence joins TRGV9 and TRGJP. The TCR comes from a child who was a newborn, infant or young child, either healthy, febrile or measles-vaccinated (not recorded which). The sequenced sample consisted of blood. The CDR3: CALCEDEELGKKIKVF. The CDR3 nucleotides are TGTGCCTTGTGTGAGGACGAAGAGTTGGGCAAAAAAATCAAGGTATTT.